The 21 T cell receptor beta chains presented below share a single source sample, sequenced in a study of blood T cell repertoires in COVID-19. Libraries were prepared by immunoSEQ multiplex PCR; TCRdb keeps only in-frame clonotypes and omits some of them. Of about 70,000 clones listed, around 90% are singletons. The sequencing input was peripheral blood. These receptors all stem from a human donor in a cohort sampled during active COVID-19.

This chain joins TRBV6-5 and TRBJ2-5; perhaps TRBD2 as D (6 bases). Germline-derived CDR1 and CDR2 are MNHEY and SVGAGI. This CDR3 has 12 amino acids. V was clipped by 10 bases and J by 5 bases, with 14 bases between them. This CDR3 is CATGGRPETQYF. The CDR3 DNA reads TGTGCCACCGGAGGGCGTCCGGAGACCCAGTACTTC.

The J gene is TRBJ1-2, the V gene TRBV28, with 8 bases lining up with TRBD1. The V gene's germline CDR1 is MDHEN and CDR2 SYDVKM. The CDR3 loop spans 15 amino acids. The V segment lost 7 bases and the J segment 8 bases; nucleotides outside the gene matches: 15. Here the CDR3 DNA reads TGTGCCAGCATCGAAGTACAGGGGGAGGGTCGGGGCTACACCTTC. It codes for CASIEVQGEGRGYTF.

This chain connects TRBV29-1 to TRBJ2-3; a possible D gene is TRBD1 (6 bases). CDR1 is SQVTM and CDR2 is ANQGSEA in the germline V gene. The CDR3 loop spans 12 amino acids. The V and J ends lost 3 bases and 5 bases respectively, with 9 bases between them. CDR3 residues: CSVDRGGDTQYF. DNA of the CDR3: TGCAGCGTTGACAGGGGTGGAGATACGCAGTATTTT.

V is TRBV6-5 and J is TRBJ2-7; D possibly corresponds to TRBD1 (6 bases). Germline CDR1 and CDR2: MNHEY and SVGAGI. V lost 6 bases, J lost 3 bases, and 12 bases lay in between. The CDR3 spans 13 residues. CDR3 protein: CASSQGTGYEQYF. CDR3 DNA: TGTGCCAGCAGCCAGGGGACGGGCTACGAGCAGTACTTC.

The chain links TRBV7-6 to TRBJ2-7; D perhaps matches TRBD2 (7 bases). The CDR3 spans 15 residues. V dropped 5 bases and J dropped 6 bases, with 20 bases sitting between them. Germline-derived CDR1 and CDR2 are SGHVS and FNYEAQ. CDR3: CASSPIGGASGEQYF. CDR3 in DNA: TGTGCCAGCAGCCCAATTGGGGGGGCTAGCGGCGAGCAGTACTTC.

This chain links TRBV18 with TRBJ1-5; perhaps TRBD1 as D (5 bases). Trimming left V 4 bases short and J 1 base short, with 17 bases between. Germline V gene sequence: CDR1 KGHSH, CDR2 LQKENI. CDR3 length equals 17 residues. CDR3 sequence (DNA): TGTGCCAGCTCACTCTTGGGGGGAAAGGGGAGCAATCAGCCCCAGCATTTT. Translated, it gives CASSLLGGKGSNQPQHF.

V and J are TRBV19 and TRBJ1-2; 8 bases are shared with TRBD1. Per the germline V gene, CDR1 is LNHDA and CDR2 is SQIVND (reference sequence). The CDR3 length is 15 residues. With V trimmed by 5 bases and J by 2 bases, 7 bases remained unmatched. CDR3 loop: CASSPAPGGNYGYTF. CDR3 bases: TGTGCCAGTAGTCCCGCACCAGGGGGCAACTATGGCTACACCTTC.

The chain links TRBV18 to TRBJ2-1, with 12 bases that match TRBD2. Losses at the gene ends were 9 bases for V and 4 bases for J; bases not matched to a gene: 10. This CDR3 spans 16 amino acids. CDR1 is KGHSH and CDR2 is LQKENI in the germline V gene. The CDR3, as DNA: TGTGCCAGTCGACAACTAGCGGGGGGTCAGTACAATGAGCAGTTCTTC. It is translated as CASRQLAGGQYNEQFF.

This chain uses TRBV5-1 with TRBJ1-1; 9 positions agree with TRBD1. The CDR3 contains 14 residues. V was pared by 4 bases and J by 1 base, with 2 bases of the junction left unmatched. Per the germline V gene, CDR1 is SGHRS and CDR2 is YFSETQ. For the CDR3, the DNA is TGCGCCAGCAGCGTACAGGGGGCGAACACTGAAGCTTTCTTT. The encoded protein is CASSVQGANTEAFF.

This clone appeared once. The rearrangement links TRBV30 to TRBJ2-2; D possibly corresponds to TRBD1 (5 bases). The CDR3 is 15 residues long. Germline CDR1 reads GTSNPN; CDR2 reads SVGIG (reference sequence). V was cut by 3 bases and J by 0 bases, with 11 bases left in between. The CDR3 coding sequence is TGTGCCTGGAGACGACAGTCATCGAACACCGGGGAGCTGTTTTTT. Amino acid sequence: CAWRRQSSNTGELFF.

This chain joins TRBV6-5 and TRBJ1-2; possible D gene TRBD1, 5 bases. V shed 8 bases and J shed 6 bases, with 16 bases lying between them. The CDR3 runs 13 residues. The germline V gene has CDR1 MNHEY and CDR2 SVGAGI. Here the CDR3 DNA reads TGTGCCAGCCGTTTCGGCCAGGACAATGGCTACACCTTC. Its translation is CASRFGQDNGYTF.

The CDR3 sequence is CASSDRMNTEAFF. CDR3 DNA sequence: TGTGCCAGCAGTGACAGGATGAACACTGAAGCTTTCTTT. The V gene is TRBV6-1, the J gene TRBJ1-1; D uncertain. Per germline, CDR1 MNHNS and CDR2 SASEGT. Deletions cut 3 bases from V and 0 bases from J, with 5 bases between. The CDR3 totals 13 residues.

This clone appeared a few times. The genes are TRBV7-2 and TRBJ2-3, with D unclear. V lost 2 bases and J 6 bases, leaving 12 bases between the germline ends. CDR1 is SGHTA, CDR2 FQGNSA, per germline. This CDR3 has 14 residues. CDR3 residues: CASSLTTPGDTQYF. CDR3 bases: TGTGCCAGCAGCTTAACGACGCCCGGGGATACGCAGTATTTT.

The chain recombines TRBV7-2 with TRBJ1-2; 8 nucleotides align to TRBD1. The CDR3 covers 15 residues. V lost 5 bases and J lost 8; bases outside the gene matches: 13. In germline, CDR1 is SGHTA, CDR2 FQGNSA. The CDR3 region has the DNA TGTGCCAGCAGCCTGACAGGGGAGGCTCGTCGAGGCTACACCTTC. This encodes CASSLTGEARRGYTF.

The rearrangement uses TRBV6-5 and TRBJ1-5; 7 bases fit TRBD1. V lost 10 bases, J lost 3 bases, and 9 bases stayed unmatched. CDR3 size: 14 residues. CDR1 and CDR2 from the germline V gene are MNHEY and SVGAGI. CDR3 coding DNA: TGTGCCACAGAATCGGGACAGTCCAATCAGCCCCAGCATTTT. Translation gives CATESGQSNQPQHF.

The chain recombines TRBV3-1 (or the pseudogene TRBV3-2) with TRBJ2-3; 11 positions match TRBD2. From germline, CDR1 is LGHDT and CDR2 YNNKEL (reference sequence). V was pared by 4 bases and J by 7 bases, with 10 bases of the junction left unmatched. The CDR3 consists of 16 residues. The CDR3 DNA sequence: TGTGCCAGCAGCCGGCTAGCGGGGGGACGGGGGAATACGCAGTATTTT. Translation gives CASSRLAGGRGNTQYF.

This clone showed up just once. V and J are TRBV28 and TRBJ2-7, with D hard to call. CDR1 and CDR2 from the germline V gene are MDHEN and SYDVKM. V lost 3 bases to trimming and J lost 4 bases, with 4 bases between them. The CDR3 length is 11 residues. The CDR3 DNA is TGTGCCAGCAGTTTGCGGTACGAGCAGTACTTC. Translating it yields CASSLRYEQYF.

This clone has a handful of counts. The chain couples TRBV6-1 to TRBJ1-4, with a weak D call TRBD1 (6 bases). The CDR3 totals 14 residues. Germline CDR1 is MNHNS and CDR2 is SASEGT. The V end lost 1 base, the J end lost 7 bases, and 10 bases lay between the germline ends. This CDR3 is CASSEGRGTEKLFF. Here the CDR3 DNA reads TGTGCCAGCAGTGAAGGCAGGGGCACTGAAAAACTGTTTTTT.

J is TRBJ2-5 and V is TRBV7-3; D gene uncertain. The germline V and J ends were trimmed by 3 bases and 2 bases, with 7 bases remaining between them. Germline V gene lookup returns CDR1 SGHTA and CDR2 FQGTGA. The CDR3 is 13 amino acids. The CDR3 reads CASSLELQETQYF. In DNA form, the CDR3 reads TGTGCCAGCAGCTTGGAACTACAAGAGACCCAGTACTTC.

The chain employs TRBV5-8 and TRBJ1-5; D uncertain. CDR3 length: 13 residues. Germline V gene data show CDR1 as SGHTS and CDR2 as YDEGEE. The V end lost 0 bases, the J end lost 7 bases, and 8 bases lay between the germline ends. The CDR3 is CASSLERRQPQHF. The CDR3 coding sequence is TGTGCCAGCAGCTTGGAACGTCGGCAGCCCCAGCATTTT.

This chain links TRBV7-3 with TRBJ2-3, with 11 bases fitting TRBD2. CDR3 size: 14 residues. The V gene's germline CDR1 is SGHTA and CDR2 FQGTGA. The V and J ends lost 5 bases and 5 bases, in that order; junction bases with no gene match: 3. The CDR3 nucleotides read TGTGCCAGCAGCCTCGGACTAGCGGGAGATACGCAGTATTTT. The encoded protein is CASSLGLAGDTQYF.